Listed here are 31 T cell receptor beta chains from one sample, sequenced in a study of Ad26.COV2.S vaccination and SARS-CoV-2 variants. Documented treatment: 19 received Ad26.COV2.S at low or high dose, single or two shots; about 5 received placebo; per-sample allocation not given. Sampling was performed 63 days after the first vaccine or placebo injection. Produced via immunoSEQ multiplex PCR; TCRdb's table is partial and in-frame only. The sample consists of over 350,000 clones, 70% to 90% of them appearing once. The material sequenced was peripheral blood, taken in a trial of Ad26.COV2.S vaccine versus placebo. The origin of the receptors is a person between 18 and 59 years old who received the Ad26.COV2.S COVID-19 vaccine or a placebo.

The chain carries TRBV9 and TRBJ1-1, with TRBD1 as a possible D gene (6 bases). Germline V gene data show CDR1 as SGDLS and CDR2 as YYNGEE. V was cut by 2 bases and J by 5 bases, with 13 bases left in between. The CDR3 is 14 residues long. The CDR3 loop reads CASSVEGERTEAFF. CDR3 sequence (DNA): TGTGCCAGCAGCGTCGAGGGGGAGAGGACTGAAGCTTTCTTT.

In DNA, the CDR3 is TGCAGCCCTGTCCCGGGACAGGGGAATTCACCCCTCCACTTT. Translation: CSPVPGQGNSPLHF. The V call is TRBV29-1, the J call TRBJ1-6; 10 bases line up with TRBD1. Unmatched junction bases numbered 8, after V lost 8 bases and J lost 7 bases. The CDR3 contains 14 residues. Germline V gene lookup returns CDR1 SQVTM and CDR2 ANQGSEA.

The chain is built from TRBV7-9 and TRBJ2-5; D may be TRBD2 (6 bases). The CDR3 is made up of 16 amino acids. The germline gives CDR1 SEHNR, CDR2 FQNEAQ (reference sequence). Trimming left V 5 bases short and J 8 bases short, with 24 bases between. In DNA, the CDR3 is TGTGCCAGCAGCCCCCCCCCGGGACTTATAAGAGGTACCCAGTACTTC. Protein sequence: CASSPPPGLIRGTQYF.

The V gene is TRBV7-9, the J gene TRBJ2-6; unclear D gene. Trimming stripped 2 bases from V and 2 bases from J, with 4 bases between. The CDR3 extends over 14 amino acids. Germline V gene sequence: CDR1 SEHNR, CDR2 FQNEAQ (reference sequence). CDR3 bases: TGTGCCAGCAGCTTAAGTCCTGGGGCCAACGTCCTGACTTTC. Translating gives CASSLSPGANVLTF.

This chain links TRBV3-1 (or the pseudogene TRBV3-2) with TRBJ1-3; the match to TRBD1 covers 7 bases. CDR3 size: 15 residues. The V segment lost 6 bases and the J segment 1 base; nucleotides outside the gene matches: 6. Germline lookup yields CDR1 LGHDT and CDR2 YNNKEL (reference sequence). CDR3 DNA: TGTGCCAGCAGTCCCGGGACAGAGTCTGGAAACACCATATATTTT. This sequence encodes CASSPGTESGNTIYF.

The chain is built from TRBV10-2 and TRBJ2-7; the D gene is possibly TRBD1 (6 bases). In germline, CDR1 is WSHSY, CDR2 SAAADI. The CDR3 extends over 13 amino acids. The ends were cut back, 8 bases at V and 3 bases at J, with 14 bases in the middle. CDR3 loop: CASGIRGDYEQYF. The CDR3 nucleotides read TGCGCCAGCGGGATCAGGGGAGACTACGAGCAGTACTTC.

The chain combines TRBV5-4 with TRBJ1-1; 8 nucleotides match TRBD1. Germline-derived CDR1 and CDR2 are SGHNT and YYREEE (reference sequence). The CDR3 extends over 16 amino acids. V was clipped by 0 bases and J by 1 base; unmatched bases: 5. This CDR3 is CASSLGGTGKNTEAFF. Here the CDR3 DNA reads TGTGCCAGCAGCTTGGGAGGGACAGGCAAGAACACTGAAGCTTTCTTT.

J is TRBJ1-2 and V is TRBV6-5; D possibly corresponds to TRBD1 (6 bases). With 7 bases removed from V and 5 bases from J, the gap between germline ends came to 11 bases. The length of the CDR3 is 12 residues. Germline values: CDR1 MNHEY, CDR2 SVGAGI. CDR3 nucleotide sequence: TGTGCCAGCAACCTACAGGGTTATGGCTACACCTTC. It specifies CASNLQGYGYTF.

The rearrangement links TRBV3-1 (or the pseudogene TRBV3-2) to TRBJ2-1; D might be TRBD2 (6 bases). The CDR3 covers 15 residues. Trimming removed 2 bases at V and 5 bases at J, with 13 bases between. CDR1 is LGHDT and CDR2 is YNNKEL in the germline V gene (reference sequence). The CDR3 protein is CASSQRQGGDNEQFF. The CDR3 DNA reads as TGTGCCAGCAGCCAAAGGCAGGGCGGGGACAATGAGCAGTTCTTC.

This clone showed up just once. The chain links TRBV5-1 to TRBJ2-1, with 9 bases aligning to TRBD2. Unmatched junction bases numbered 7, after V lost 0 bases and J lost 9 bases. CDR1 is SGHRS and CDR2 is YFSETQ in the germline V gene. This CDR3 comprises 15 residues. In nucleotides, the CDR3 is TGCGCCAGCAGCTTGGAATCGGGACTAGCTTCTGAGCAGTTCTTC. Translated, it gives CASSLESGLASEQFF.

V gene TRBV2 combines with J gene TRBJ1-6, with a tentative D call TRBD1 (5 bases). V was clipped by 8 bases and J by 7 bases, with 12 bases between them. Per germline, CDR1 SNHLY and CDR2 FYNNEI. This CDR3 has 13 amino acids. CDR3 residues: CASQQEPNSPLHF. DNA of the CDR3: TGTGCCAGCCAACAGGAGCCAAATTCACCCCTCCACTTT.

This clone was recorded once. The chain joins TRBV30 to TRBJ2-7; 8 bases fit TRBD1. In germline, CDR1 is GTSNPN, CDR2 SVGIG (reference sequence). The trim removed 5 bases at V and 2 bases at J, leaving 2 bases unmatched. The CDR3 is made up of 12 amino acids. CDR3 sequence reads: CAWGQGAYEQYF. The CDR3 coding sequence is TGTGCCTGGGGACAGGGTGCCTACGAGCAGTACTTC.

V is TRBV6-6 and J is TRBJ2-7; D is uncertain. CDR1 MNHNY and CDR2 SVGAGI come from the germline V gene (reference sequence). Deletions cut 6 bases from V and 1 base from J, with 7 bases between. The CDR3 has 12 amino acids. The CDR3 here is CASSVSSYEQYF. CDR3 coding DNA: TGTGCCAGCAGCGTGTCTTCCTACGAGCAGTACTTC.

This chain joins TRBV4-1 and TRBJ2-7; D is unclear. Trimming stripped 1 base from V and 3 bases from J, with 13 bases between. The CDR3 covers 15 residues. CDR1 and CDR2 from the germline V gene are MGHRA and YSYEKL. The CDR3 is CASSQVPVGFYEQYF. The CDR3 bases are TGCGCCAGCAGCCAAGTCCCCGTCGGTTTCTACGAGCAGTACTTC.

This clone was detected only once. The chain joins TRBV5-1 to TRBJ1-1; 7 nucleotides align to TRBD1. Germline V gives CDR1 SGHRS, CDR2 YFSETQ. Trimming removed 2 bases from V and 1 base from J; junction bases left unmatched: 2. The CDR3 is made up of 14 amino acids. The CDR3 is CASSLGGANTEAFF. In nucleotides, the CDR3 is TGCGCCAGCAGCTTAGGGGGCGCGAACACTGAAGCTTTCTTT.

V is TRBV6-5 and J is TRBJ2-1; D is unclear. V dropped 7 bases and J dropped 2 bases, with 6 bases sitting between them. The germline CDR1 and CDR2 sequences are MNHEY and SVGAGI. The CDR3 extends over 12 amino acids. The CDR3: CASIGTYNEQFF. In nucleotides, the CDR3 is TGTGCCAGCATCGGTACCTACAATGAGCAGTTCTTC.

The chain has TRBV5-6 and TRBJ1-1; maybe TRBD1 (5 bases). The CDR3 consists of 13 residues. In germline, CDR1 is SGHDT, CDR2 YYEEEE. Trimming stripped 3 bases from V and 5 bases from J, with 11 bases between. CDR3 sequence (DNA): TGTGCCAGCAGCTCCGGGGCGTGGACTGAAGCTTTCTTT. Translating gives CASSSGAWTEAFF. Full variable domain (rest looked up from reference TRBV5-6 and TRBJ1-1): DAGVTQSPTHLIKTRGQQVTLRCSPKSGHDTVSWYQQALGQGPQFIFQYYEEEERQRGNFPDRFSGHQFPNYSSELNVNALLLGDSALYLCASSSGAWTEAFFGQGTRLTVV.

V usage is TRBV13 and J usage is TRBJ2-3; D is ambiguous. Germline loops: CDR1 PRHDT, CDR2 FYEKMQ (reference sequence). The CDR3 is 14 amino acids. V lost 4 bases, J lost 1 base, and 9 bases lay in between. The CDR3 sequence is CASSSYTGTDTQYF. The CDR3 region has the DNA TGTGCCAGCAGCTCCTATACGGGCACAGATACGCAGTATTTT. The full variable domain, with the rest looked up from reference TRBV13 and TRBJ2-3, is AAGVIQSPRHLIKEKRETATLKCYPIPRHDTVYWYQQGPGQDPQFLISFYEKMQSDKGSIPDRFSAQQFSDYHSELNMSSLELGDSALYFCASSSYTGTDTQYFGPGTRLTVL.

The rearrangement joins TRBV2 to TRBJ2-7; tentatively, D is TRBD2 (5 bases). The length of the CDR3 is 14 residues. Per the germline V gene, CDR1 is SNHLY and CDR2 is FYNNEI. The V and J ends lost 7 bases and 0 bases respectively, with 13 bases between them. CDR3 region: CASTSDFGSYEQYF. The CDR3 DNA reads TGTGCCAGCACTTCGGACTTTGGCTCCTACGAGCAGTACTTC.

This CDR3 reads CASSFPDRDNEQFF. The CDR3 DNA sequence: TGTGCCAGCAGTTTCCCGGACAGAGACAATGAGCAGTTCTTC. The chain carries TRBV28 and TRBJ2-1; tentatively, D is TRBD1 (6 bases). V lost 3 bases to trimming and J lost 5 bases, with 11 bases between them. Per germline, CDR1 MDHEN and CDR2 SYDVKM. The CDR3 loop spans 14 amino acids.

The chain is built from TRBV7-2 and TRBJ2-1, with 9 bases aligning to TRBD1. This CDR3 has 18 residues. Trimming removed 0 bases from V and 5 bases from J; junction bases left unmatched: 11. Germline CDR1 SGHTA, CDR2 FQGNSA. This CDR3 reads CASSLAPKRDRVDNEQFF. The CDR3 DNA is TGTGCCAGCAGCTTAGCGCCAAAGCGGGACAGGGTGGACAATGAGCAGTTCTTC.

Written as DNA, the CDR3 is TGCGCCAGCAGCCAAGATAGACAGCTGAATCAGCCCCAGCATTTT. Its protein product is CASSQDRQLNQPQHF. V usage is TRBV4-1 and J usage is TRBJ1-5; a possible D gene is TRBD1 (5 bases). CDR1 is MGHRA and CDR2 is YSYEKL in the germline V gene. Between the trimmed V and J ends, which lost 0 bases and 4 bases, there was a span of 10 bases. CDR3 size: 15 residues.

The CDR3 spells CASGASTDTQYF. CDR3 nucleotide sequence: TGTGCCTCCGGGGCTAGCACAGATACGCAGTATTTT. The gene calls are TRBV24-1 and TRBJ2-3; D assignment may be TRBD1 or TRBD2 (5 bases each). V lost 12 bases and J 0 bases, leaving 9 bases between the germline ends. The CDR3 consists of 12 residues. Germline lookup yields CDR1 KGHDR and CDR2 SFDVKD.

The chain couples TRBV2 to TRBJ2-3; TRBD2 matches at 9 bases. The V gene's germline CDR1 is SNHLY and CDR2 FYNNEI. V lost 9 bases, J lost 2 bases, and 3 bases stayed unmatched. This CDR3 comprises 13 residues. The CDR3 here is CASPGLATDTQYF. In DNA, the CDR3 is TGTGCCAGTCCGGGACTAGCCACAGATACGCAGTATTTT.

The CDR3 loop reads CASSLDRGSPLHF. Written as DNA, the CDR3 is TGTGCCAGCAGCTTAGACAGGGGATCACCCCTCCACTTT. The chain combines TRBV7-7 with TRBJ1-6, with 7 bases lining up with TRBD1. Germline-derived CDR1 and CDR2 are SSHAT and FNYEAQ (reference sequence). Trimming cost V 1 base and J 10 bases; bases outside gene matches: 1. The CDR3 sequence is 13 residues long.

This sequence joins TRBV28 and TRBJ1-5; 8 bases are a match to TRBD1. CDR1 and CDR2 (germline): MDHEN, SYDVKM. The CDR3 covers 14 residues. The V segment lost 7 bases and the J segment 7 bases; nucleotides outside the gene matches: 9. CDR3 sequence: CASKLTGEDQPQHF. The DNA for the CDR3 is TGTGCCAGCAAACTGACAGGGGAGGACCAGCCCCAGCATTTT. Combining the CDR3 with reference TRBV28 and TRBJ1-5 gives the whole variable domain DVKVTQSSRYLVKRTGEKVFLECVQDMDHENMFWYRQDPGLGLRLIYFSYDVKMKEKGDIPEGYSVSREKKERFSLILESASTNQTSMYLCASKLTGEDQPQHFGDGTRLSIL.

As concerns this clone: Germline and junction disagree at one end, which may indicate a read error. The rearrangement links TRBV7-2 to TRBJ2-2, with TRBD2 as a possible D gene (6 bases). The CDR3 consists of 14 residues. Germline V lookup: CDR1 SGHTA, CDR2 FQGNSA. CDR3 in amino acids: CASSRRQNTGGLFF. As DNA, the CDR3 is TGTGCCAGCAGCAGACGACAGAATACCGGGGGGCTGTTTTTT.

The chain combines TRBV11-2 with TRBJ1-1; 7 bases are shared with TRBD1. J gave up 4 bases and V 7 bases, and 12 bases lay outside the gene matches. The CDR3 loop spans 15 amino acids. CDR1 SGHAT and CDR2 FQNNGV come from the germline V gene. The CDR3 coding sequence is TGTGCCAGCACCGGAGTACAGGGGTTGGGCACTGAAGCTTTCTTT. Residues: CASTGVQGLGTEAFF.

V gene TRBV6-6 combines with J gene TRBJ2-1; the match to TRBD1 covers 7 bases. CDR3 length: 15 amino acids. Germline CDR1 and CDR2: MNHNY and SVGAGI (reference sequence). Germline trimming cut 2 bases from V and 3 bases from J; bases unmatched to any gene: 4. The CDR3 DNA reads TGTGCCAGCAGTTACGGACAGGAAGACTACAATGAGCAGTTCTTC. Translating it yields CASSYGQEDYNEQFF.

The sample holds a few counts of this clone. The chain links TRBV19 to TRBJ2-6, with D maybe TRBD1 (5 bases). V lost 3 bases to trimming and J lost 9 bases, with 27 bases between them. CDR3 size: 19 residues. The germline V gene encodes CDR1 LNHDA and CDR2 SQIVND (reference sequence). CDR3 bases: TGTGCCAGTAGTATTGGGGTCGGACATTTAGGCTCTCCTATCAACGTCCTGACTTTC. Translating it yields CASSIGVGHLGSPINVLTF.

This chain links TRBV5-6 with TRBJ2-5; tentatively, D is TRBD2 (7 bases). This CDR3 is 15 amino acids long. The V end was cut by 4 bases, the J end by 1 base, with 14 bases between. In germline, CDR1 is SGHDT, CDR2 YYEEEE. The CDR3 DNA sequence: TGTGCCAGCAGCCCCCGGGGGGCCTCCCAAGAGACCCAGTACTTC. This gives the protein CASSPRGASQETQYF.